This T cell receptor beta chain was profiled in a study of cytomegalovirus exposure and HLA in healthy donors (TCRdb year 2017). Context from the whole study: According to an earlier analysis of 587 of the donors, 200 million or so T cells yielded 117 million unique TCR beta sequences and approximately 300 Gb of sequence data. About 300 gigabases of sequencing data and tens of millions of unique TCR sequences made up an early release that covered several hundred HLA-typed donors. Of the roughly 400 genotyped donors, approximately 83% fell in the genetic ancestry cluster associated with self-reported Caucasian donors. The study was designed to test whether signatures of past pathogen exposure could be identified by cataloging public T cell receptors. The study profiled the T cell repertoires of about 640 subjects by immunosequencing and related them to cytomegalovirus serostatus. Besides the first cohort of roughly 640 subjects, a separate validation cohort made up of roughly 120 different subjects was used. The study combined high-throughput TCR immunosequencing, statistical association of individual TCRs with disease status, and machine learning to predict cytomegalovirus infection status. To study patterns of TCR occurrence, a later analysis re-analyzed previously published TCR beta repertoires from 666 donors and added high-resolution HLA genotyping. Rather than using new phenotypic data, the later analysis identified candidate immune exposures from TCR beta sequences and from how often those sequences occurred across donors. To decide whether each TCR beta V gene segment behaved as functional or pseudogenic, an earlier analysis of nearly 600 of the donors relied on high-throughput TCR beta sequencing. Donor age, sex, ethnicity and CMV serostatus were compiled together with the repertoire data. A later genetic analysis used genome-wide SNP genotypes for about 55% of the 666 donors, treating that subset as a discovery cohort. All discovery cohort repertoires had been generated on a single sequencing platform. HLA typing included class I and class II loci at four-digit resolution. The number of donors typed differed by locus, with roughly 629-640 for A, B, C, DRB1 and DQB1, more than 500 for DQA1, approximately 570 for DPA1, and approximately 470 for DPB1. Because of strong linkage in the cohort, roughly five DR-DQ haplotypes were treated as single units for association and clustering. On average, around 200,000 unique TCR beta nucleotide sequences were sequenced per donor among roughly 430 genotyped donors of the cohort, with roughly 18% of those sequences being non-productive. The paper's findings and limits, for the study overall: In a later genetic analysis, fewer N-insertions in productive TCRs were reported among donors in an Asian-associated ancestry cluster than the roughly 640-donor mean. According to a later analysis, most CMV-associated TCR beta chains appeared to be HLA-restricted, and the HLA associations seemed to be driven largely by CMV exposure. In an earlier analysis of approximately 590 of the donors, most TCR beta V segments appeared in productive rearrangements about 87% or about 30% of the time, broadly matching IMGT annotations. The sequencing pipeline was judged likely to have produced a cluster of highly shared sequence variants as a technical artifact. The authors suggested that the approach could potentially be generalized to other disease states and immunological phenotypes. In this cohort, only TCR beta chains were sequenced, and detectable features were limited by the absence of alpha or paired-chain data. A total of around 150 TCR beta chains were listed by the study as associated with cytomegalovirus. In both the original and validation cohorts, the classifier was reported to diagnose cytomegalovirus status with high specificity and sensitivity. Immune exposure information for the cohort was limited to CMV serostatus. A few of the identified cytomegalovirus-associated TCR beta chains were confirmed in vitro to be specific for cytomegalovirus antigens. Strong co-occurrence of HLA alleles, especially DR and DQ, made assigning TCR associations to individual alleles difficult. Seventeen rarely observed V segments, including chromosome 9 orphons, were excluded from the earlier analysis of 550 to 700 of the donors because counts were too low. Most TCR sequences were observed very rarely across donors, whereas some public TCRs were present in many individuals. In a later analysis, about 17,000 TCR beta sequences were associated with specific HLA alleles at a false discovery rate of 0.05. V-gene and J-gene trimming of TCR beta chains was associated with a missense DCLRE1C variant in a later genetic analysis, and the association was replicated in an independent cohort. A later analysis reported that several top co-occurrence clusters appeared linked to parvovirus B19, influenza, CMV and Epstein-Barr virus. Because HLA typing was unavailable for some donors at each locus, only the typed subset was used in association tests. A further reported finding was that TCR beta sequences accurately predicted the HLA-A and HLA-B alleles for most subjects in the first cohort. In a later analysis, HLA-associated TCR beta chains were found to be more clonally expanded and to have lower generation probabilities than equally common non-associated chains. Linkage disequilibrium might explain the correlated functional status among segregating V segments, but an unknown experimental factor could not be excluded. Some IMGT-functional V segments, including TRBV6-2 and TRBV6-3, could not be distinguished by the 87-base-pair reads and were therefore excluded. The presence/absence analyses assumed that sequencing depth was roughly uniform across donors, and that assumption may not be true. In a later analysis, the rate of TCR association differed among HLA loci, with DRB1 alleles having the most associated TCRs and HLA-C alleles having the fewest.

In total, 630 or so healthy bone marrow donors made up the cohort. Cohort members were all nominally healthy when sampled, although unrecorded immune exposures were likely present. The donor tested CMV seronegative and was one of the 352 seronegative cohort members. Each donor provided a peripheral blood sample, and peripheral blood mononuclear cells were used for TCR beta sequencing. Genomic DNA extraction from the blood cell samples was performed with the Qiagen DNeasy Blood Extraction Kit. The CDR3 starts with the cysteine, ends with the phenylalanine, and has 19 residues. The entry retains the CDR3 DNA only, 57 bases that are in frame from base 1. V drops 0 bases and J drops 1 base, leaving 18 bases in between. CDR1 MGHRA and CDR2 YSYEKL are derived from the germline V gene. Turning to this clone: No antigen is known for it. Within one base of it there is no much larger clone, and no base qualities were kept.

The library was obtained by the immunoSEQ multiplex PCR assay. For the multiplex PCR, a mixture combining 60 forward primers for TCR Vbeta segments and 13 reverse primers for TCR Jbeta segments was used. Amplification of the CDR3 region of rearranged TCR beta genes was performed with a multiplex PCR assay on genomic DNA. The Illumina HiSeq System was used to sequence the amplified TCR beta libraries as 87-base-pair reads. The original methods were these. A later analysis counted about 80 million unique TCR beta chains across the 666 repertoires, and about 10 million of these chains were shared by at least two donors. A nearest-neighbor algorithm error-corrected the raw reads and collapsed the reads into unique sequences, merging closely related sequences to remove PCR and sequencing errors. Alignment of CDR3 sequences to IMGT reference sequences was used to assign V, D and J gene segments. For a sequence to be retained, a match of at least six nucleotides was required to both a V gene segment and a J gene segment. A rearrangement was called productive if the CDR3 had no stop codons and remained in frame with V and J, and every other rearrangement was called non-productive. Following IMGT convention, CDR3 was defined as the stretch from the second conserved V-encoded cysteine up to the conserved J-encoded phenylalanine. The earlier analysis of 550 to 650 of the donors excluded any sequence lacking an unambiguous match to a single V gene segment. An earlier analysis of fewer than 750 of the donors called V segments functional above 56.7% productive rearrangements and segregating when the between-donor standard deviation exceeded 5%. A statistical classification framework was built to diagnose cytomegalovirus status from the catalog of TCR beta chain sequences. In a later analysis, TCR nucleotide sequences were compared against IMGT/GENE-DB human TR gene sequences so that V and J genes could be assigned. Using the TCRdist pipeline, a later analysis assigned CDR3 sequences along with most-parsimonious VDJ recombination scenarios. A later analysis defined each TCR beta chain by its CDR3 amino acid sequence plus V-gene family, and excluded reads lacking a unique V-gene family. In a later analysis, around 600 highly shared, low-generation-probability nucleotide sequences were removed to address suspected cross-contamination and a sequencing artifact. In a later analysis, a clonal expansion index for each public chain was calculated from normalized within-repertoire ranks of inferred template counts. In a later analysis, generation probabilities were computed with a VDJ recombination model fitted to out-of-frame rearrangements, and the resulting probabilities were checked against IGoR. In a later analysis, hypergeometric tests were used to score TCR-TCR, TCR-HLA and TCR-CMV co-occurrence, with a repertoire-size bias correction applied to TCR pairs. To estimate false discovery rates, a later analysis permuted the HLA or CMV assignments 20 times. In a later analysis, co-occurring TCRs were grouped with DBSCAN, and TCRdist sequence similarity was added when clustering was performed within HLA-allele-positive subsets. For co-occurrence clustering, repertoires with fewer than 30,000 or more than 120,000 public chains were excluded, along with four or five repertoires with anomalous nucleotide sharing. Drawn from immuneACCESS, this table holds only the in-frame rearrangements with V and J called that TCRdb kept. Clones are partly lost; checked studies trace under half to an unresolved V gene and leave the rest unexplained. That table gives V, J and clone size, and the DNA gave D and trimming. The sample yields over 65,000 clones; approximately 80% were counted once. 2.5% to 3% of the sample is in the top ten clones.

The receptor was derived from a woman younger than 45 in good health and CMV-seronegative. Sequencing was performed on PBMCs. This chain is built from TRBV4-1 and TRBJ1-4, and the D gene may be TRBD1, 5 bases matching. In nucleotide form, the sequence is TGCGCCAGCAGCCAAGAAGGGGCGAAGCTTCTTCGAACTAATGAAAAACTGTTTTTT. This codes for CASSQEGAKLLRTNEKLFF.